Below are 10 T cell receptor beta chains sequenced from a single sample in a study of blood T cell repertoires in COVID-19. The repertoire was sequenced with immunoSEQ multiplex PCR; TCRdb's copy has only in-frame clones and lacks some. Of fewer than 150,000 clones in the sample, 70% to 90% were seen once. The specimen sequenced was peripheral blood. The source is a human donor in a cohort sampled during active COVID-19.

The chain couples TRBV30 to TRBJ2-3; D ambiguous. Germline V lookup: CDR1 GTSNPN, CDR2 SVGIG (reference sequence). Trimming removed 1 base from V and 2 bases from J, with 16 bases in between. The CDR3 extends over 16 amino acids. CDR3 loop: CAWSASTSQPTDTQYF. The CDR3 bases are TGTGCCTGGAGTGCTTCGACATCCCAACCCACAGATACGCAGTATTTT.

The chain recombines TRBV6-5 with TRBJ2-3; 8 nucleotides agree with TRBD1. V gave up 11 bases and J gave up 1 base; unmatched junction bases: 8. CDR1 and CDR2 (germline): MNHEY, SVGAGI. The CDR3 covers 14 residues. The CDR3 DNA reads TGTGCCGGCAACCAGGGGGCGGGCACAGATACGCAGTATTTT. Its translation: CAGNQGAGTDTQYF.

The gene calls are TRBV10-2 and TRBJ1-1; D not resolved. The CDR3 length is 13 residues. Germline V CDR1 and CDR2: WSHSY, SAAADI. Trimming took 1 base from V and 3 from J, leaving 6 bases between them. This CDR3 reads CASSELSYTEAFF. As DNA, the CDR3 is TGCGCCAGCAGTGAGTTGTCTTACACTGAAGCTTTCTTT.

The V gene is TRBV27, the J gene TRBJ2-4; TRBD1 is a possible D gene (6 bases). V was cut by 4 bases and J by 0 bases, with 16 bases left in between. Germline V lookup: CDR1 MNHEY, CDR2 SMNVEV (reference sequence). This CDR3 spans 17 amino acids. The CDR3 nucleotides are TGTGCCAGCAGTTCCCGGACAGACCTCCTAGCCAAAAACATTCAGTACTTC. It translates to CASSSRTDLLAKNIQYF.

The chain has TRBV5-6 and TRBJ1-2; D remains ambiguous. The CDR3 loop spans 15 amino acids. Trimming shortened V by 0 bases and J by 0 bases, and 9 bases separated the two germline ends. Germline CDR1 SGHDT, CDR2 YYEEEE. The CDR3 DNA reads as TGTGCCAGCAGCTTGGACAGTATAGCTAACTATGGCTACACCTTC. Its translation: CASSLDSIANYGYTF.

The J gene is TRBJ2-3, the V gene TRBV5-1; D is undetermined. The CDR3 contains 11 residues. Trimming stripped 2 bases from V and 6 bases from J, with 4 bases between. Germline CDR1 SGHRS, CDR2 YFSETQ. The DNA of the CDR3 is TGCGCCAGCAGCTTCTTGGATACGCAGTATTTT. Its translation is CASSFLDTQYF.

The chain joins TRBV5-1 to TRBJ1-1; weak D call: TRBD1 (5 bases). Trimming removed 2 bases at V and 4 bases at J, with 12 bases between. Germline V gives CDR1 SGHRS, CDR2 YFSETQ. This CDR3 has 14 amino acids. The CDR3 region has the DNA TGCGCCAGCAGCTTTAGTTCTGGGGCCACTGAAGCTTTCTTT. Protein product: CASSFSSGATEAFF.

This rearrangement joins TRBV18 to TRBJ1-1, with 7 bases identical to TRBD1. Unmatched junction bases numbered 5, after V lost 4 bases and J lost 6 bases. The CDR3 runs 13 residues. The germline V gene has CDR1 KGHSH and CDR2 LQKENI. DNA for the CDR3: TGTGCCAGCTCACAAACAGGGGAGTCTGAAGCTTTCTTT. It is translated as CASSQTGESEAFF.

This clone was counted between two and nine times. V and J are TRBV5-1 and TRBJ1-4, with 9 bases lining up with TRBD1. V was pared by 5 bases and J by 3 bases, with 8 bases of the junction left unmatched. The CDR3 has 16 residues. Germline assignment: CDR1 SGHRS and CDR2 YFSETQ. CDR3 residues: CASRPGTGNSNEKLFF. The CDR3 DNA follows: TGCGCCAGCAGACCCGGGACAGGGAACTCTAATGAAAAACTGTTTTTT.

This rearrangement joins TRBV19 to TRBJ1-6; D unclear. The CDR3 loop spans 15 amino acids. V gave up 3 bases and J gave up 7 bases, with 13 bases separating them. CDR1 is LNHDA and CDR2 is SQIVND in the germline V gene (reference sequence). CDR3 DNA: TGTGCCAGTAGTATCCCCGGGTCGTCCAATTCACCCCTCCACTTT. Its protein product is CASSIPGSSNSPLHF.